This T cell receptor (beta chain) appears in the sequencing data of a study of OX40 agonist ivuxolimab in advanced cancers. Study-wide context: Ivuxolimab, which targeted the costimulatory receptor OX40 (CD134), was an agonistic, fully human IgG2 monoclonal antibody. Intravenous ivuxolimab was administered to patients every 2 weeks at six dose levels: 0.01, 0.1, 0.3, 1.5, 3 and 10 mg/kg. Of the 50 or so patients in dose escalation, 19 had hepatocellular carcinoma, roughly 15 had melanoma, 9 had renal cell carcinoma and 9 had head and neck cancer. The dose-escalation cohort was 80% to 90% male with a mean age of about 60 years, ranging from roughly 20 to 80. Patients were allowed to have had prior anti-PD-1, anti-PD-L1 or anti-CTLA-4 therapy, and around 40% of the dose-escalation patients had previously received checkpoint inhibitors. Partial responses occurred in three dose-escalation patients, of whom one had hepatocellular carcinoma and two had cutaneous melanoma. Peripheral TCRbeta sequencing was intended to test whether TCR sequence diversity was altered and clonal T-cell expansion was caused by ivuxolimab. The monotherapy dose-escalation portion (N ≈ 50 patients) of the phase I ivuxolimab trial is reported in the paper.

Patients with a history of autoimmune disease or receiving systemic immunosuppression were excluded from the trial. Peripheral blood for TCR sequencing was collected from all dose cohorts at baseline, on cycle 4 day 1, and on cycle 7 day 1. The samples were taken from a phase I, first-in-human, multicenter, open-label dose-escalation trial of ivuxolimab. Adults with locally advanced or metastatic melanoma, renal cell carcinoma, hepatocellular carcinoma or head and neck squamous cell carcinoma were enrolled in the trial. Before TCR sequencing, CD4+ T cells and CD8+ T cells from peripheral blood were sorted into separate populations. Genomic DNA was isolated from the sorted cells so that the TCRbeta CDR3 region could be sequenced. The immunoSEQ Assay was used for sequencing of TCRbeta CDR3 regions. TCRdb retrieved this table from immuneACCESS and kept in-frame rearrangements only. Not all clones are present; in checked studies, unresolved V genes account for under half, and no reason is known for the remainder. The sample records fewer than 95,000 clones, more than 75% of which are singletons. The ten largest clones represent over 0.7% of the sample.

On this clone itself: Its antigen is still unknown. The record has no base qualities; no much larger clone is one base away.

The paper as a whole reports these results and caveats: On average, CD8+ T cells showed more expanded clones than CD4+ T cells after ivuxolimab. In partial responders in the 0.1-3.0 mg/kg groups, normalized peripheral clonal expansion was found to be among the lowest, especially among CD8+ T cells. Low levels of normalized T-cell clonal expansion were also shown by some nonresponding patients. The antigen specificity of the peripheral T cells that underwent clonal expansion was not determined. At doses of 0.1 to 3.0 mg/kg, clonal expansion of both CD4+ and CD8+ T cells in blood was seen between baseline and week 6.

The sample in question was CD4+ or CD8+ T cells sorted from blood, obtained in a trial of the OX40 agonist ivuxolimab. This receptor was identified in an adult with an advanced solid tumor such as melanoma, head and neck, liver or kidney cancer.

The CDR3 protein is CAWSARRTYNEQFF. The DNA sequence is TGTGCCTGGAGTGCTCGGCGAACCTACAATGAGCAGTTCTTC. The chain is made from TRBV30 and TRBJ2-1, with the D gene uncertain. The CDR3 holds 14 amino acids from the cysteine to the phenylalanine. The CDR3 DNA has 42 bases and is translated from base 1. Reading the germline V gene (reference sequence) gives CDR1 GTSNPN and CDR2 SVGIG. The V and J ends are trimmed by 1 base and 2 bases, leaving 9 bases between them.